What follows describes a single TCR beta chain. The antigen is undetermined. This sample is part of a study of Ad26.COV2.S vaccination and SARS-CoV-2 variants. Findings of the study overall: The TCR-based breadth and depth measures might underestimate overall T cell responses.

TCRdb's copy holds only in-frame clones and misses some; the assay was immunoSEQ multiplex PCR. The sample comprises around 350,000 clones, 92% of which are singletons, and around 4.2% rests with the top ten. This specimen was peripheral blood, taken after recovery from COVID-19. This clonotype was sampled from a human donor who had recovered from COVID-19.

The CDR3, as DNA: TGTGCCATCAGTGACAGGGCAGGAAACACCATATATTTT. It codes for CAISDRAGNTIYF. The chain recombines TRBV10-3 with TRBJ1-3, with D possibly being TRBD1 (5 bases). The CDR3 extends over 13 amino acids. Germline lookup yields CDR1 ENHRY and CDR2 SYGVKD. Trimming left V 3 bases short and J 4 bases short, with 7 bases between.